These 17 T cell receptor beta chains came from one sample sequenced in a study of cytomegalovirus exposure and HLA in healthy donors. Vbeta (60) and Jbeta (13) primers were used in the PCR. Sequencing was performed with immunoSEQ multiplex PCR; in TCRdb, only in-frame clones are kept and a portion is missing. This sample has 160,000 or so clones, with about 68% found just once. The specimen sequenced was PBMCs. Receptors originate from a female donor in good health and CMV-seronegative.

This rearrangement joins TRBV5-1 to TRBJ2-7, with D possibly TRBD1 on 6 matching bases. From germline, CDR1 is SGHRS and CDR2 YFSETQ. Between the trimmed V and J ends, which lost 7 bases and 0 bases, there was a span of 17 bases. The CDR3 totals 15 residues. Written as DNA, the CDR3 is TGCGCCAGCTCCCCCCGCCAGGGGAGCTCCTACGAGCAGTACTTC. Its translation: CASSPRQGSSYEQYF.

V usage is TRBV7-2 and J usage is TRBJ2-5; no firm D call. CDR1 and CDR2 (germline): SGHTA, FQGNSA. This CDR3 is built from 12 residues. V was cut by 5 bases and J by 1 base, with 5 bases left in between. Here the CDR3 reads CASSLTQETQYF. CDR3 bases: TGTGCCAGCAGCCTAACCCAAGAGACCCAGTACTTC.

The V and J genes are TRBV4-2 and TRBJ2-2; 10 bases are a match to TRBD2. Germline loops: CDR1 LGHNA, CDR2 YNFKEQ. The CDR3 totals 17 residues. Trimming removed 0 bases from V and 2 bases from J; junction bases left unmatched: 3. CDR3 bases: TGTGCCAGCAGCCAAGACGTAGCGGGAGGCAACACCGGGGAGCTGTTTTTT. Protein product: CASSQDVAGGNTGELFF.

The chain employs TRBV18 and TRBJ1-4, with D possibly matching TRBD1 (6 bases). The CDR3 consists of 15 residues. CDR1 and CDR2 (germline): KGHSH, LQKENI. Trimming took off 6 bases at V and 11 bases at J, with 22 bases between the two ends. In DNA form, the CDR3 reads TGTGCCAGCTCCATTGCGGGGGCCGGAGATGTGAAACTGTTTTTT. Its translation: CASSIAGAGDVKLFF.

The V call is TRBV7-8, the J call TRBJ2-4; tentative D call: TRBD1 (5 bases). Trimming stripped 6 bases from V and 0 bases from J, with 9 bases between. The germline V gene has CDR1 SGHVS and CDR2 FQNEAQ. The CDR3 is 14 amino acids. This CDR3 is CASRDNRAKNIQYF. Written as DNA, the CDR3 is TGTGCCAGCAGGGACAACAGAGCCAAAAACATTCAGTACTTC.

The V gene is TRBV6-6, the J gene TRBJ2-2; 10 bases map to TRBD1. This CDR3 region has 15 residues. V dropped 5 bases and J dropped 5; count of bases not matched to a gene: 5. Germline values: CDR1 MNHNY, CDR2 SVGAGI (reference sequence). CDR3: CASSQTGGRTGELFF. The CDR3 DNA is TGTGCCAGCAGTCAGACAGGGGGCCGGACCGGGGAGCTGTTTTTT.

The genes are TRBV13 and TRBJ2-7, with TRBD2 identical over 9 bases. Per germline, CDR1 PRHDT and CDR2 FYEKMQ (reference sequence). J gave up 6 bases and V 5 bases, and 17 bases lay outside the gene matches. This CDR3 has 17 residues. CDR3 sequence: CASSPLLAGDPRSEQYF. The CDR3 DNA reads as TGTGCCAGCAGCCCCCTTTTAGCGGGAGACCCCCGGTCCGAGCAGTACTTC.

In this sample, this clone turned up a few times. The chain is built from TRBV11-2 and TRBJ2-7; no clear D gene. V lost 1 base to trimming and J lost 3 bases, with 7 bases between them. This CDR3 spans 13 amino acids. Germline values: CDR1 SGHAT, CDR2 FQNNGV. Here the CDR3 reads CASSLGPNYEQYF. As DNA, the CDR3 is TGTGCCAGCAGCTTAGGCCCTAACTACGAGCAGTACTTC.

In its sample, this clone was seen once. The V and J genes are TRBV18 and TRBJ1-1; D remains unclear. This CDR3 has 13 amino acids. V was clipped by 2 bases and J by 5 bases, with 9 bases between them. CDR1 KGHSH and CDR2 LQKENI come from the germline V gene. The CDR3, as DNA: TGTGCCAGCTCACCAGGCCGTTCGACTGAAGCTTTCTTT. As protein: CASSPGRSTEAFF. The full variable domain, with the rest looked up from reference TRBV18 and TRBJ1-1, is NAGVMQNPRHLVRRRGQEARLRCSPMKGHSHVYWYRQLPEEGLKFMVYLQKENIIDESGMPKERFSAEFPKEGPSILRIQQVVRGDSAAYFCASSPGRSTEAFFGQGTRLTVV.

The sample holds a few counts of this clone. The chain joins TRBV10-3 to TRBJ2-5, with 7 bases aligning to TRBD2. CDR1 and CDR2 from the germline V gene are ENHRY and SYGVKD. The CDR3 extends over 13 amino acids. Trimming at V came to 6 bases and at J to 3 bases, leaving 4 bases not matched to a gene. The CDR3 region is CAIRGAGEETQYF. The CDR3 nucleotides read TGTGCCATCAGGGGTGCGGGAGAAGAGACCCAGTACTTC.

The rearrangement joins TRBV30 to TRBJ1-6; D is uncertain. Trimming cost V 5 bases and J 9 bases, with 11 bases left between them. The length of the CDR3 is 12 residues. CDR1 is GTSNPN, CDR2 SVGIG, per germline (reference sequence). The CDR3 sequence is CAWGLAGSPLHF. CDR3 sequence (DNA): TGTGCCTGGGGACTCGCGGGTTCACCCCTCCACTTT.

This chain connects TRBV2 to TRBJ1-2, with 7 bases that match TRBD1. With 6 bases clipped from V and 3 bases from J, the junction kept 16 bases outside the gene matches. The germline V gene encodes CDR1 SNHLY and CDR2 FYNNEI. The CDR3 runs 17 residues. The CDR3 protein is CASRADRVVSYDYGYTF. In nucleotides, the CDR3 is TGTGCCAGCAGGGCCGACAGGGTTGTGAGTTATGACTATGGCTACACCTTC. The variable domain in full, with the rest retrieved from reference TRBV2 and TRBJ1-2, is EPEVTQTPSHQVTQMGQEVILRCVPISNHLYFYWYRQILGQKVEFLVSFYNNEISEKSEIFDDQFSVERPDGSNFTLKIRSTKLEDSAMYFCASRADRVVSYDYGYTFGSGTRLTVV.

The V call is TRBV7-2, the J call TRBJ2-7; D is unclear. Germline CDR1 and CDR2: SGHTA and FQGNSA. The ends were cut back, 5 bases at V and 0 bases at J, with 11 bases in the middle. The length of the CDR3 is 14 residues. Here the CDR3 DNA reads TGTGCCAGCAGCCCTACTTTTCACTCCTACGAGCAGTACTTC. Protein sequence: CASSPTFHSYEQYF.

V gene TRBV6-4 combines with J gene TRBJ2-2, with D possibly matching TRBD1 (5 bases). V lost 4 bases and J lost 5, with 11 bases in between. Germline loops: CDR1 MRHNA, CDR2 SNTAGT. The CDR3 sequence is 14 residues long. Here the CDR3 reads CASSAQGGTGELFF. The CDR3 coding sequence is TGTGCCAGCAGTGCCCAGGGTGGAACCGGGGAGCTGTTTTTT.

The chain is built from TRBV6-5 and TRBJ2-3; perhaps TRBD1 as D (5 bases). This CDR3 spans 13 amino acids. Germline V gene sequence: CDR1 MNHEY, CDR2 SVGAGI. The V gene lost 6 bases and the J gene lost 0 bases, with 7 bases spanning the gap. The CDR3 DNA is TGTGCCAGCAGACAGGACAGCACAGATACGCAGTATTTT. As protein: CASRQDSTDTQYF.

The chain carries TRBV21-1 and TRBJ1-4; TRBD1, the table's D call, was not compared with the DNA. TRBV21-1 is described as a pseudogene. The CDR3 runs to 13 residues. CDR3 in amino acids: CASSTNRGEKLFF. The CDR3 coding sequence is TGTGCCAGCAGCACAAACAGGGGCGAAAAACTGTTTTTT.

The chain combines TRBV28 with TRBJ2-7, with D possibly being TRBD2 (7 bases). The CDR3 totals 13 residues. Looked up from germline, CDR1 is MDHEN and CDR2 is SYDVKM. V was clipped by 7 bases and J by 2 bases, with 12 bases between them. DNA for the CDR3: TGTGCCAGCACCTGGGGGGGCACCTACGAGCAGTACTTC. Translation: CASTWGGTYEQYF.